Following are 8 T cell receptor beta chains from one sample sequenced in a study of blood T cell repertoires in COVID-19. Measured with immunoSEQ multiplex PCR; TCRdb has only the in-frame clones, and not every one. The data hold about 220,000 clones, with about 88% observed a single time. Sequencing was performed on peripheral blood. These receptor sequences come from a man aged 45-65 years who had recovered from COVID-19.

The J gene is TRBJ2-3, the V gene TRBV5-1; D is unresolved. The CDR3 is 14 amino acids. Germline loops: CDR1 SGHRS, CDR2 YFSETQ. Trimming shortened V by 0 bases and J by 4 bases, and 9 bases separated the two germline ends. In DNA, the CDR3 is TGCGCCAGCAGCTTGGAACAGCTTTCAGATACGCAGTATTTT. This gives the protein CASSLEQLSDTQYF. Looking up the rest from reference TRBV5-1 and TRBJ2-3 gives the full variable domain: KAGVTQTPRYLIKTRGQQVTLSCSPISGHRSVSWYQQTPGQGLQFLFEYFSETQRNKGNFPGRFSGRQFSNSRSEMNVSTLELGDSALYLCASSLEQLSDTQYFGPGTRLTVL.

The chain joins TRBV7-9 to TRBJ2-3; 7 bases agree with TRBD2. The V gene end was trimmed by 1 base and the J gene end by 2 bases; junction bases not matched to a gene: 3. Germline V lookup: CDR1 SEHNR, CDR2 FQNEAQ (reference sequence). The CDR3 consists of 15 residues. The CDR3: CASSLGGLVTDTQYF. The CDR3 DNA sequence: TGTGCCAGCAGCTTAGGAGGACTAGTCACAGATACGCAGTATTTT.

This rearrangement joins TRBV27 to TRBJ1-6; TRBD1 aligns across 11 bases. The CDR3 totals 16 residues. The V gene's germline CDR1 is MNHEY and CDR2 SMNVEV (reference sequence). J gave up 7 bases and V 4 bases, and 6 bases lay outside the gene matches. The CDR3 DNA follows: TGTGCCAGCAGTTCAGGGACAGGGGGGAAAAATTCACCCCTCCACTTT. It codes for CASSSGTGGKNSPLHF.

The chain joins TRBV28 to TRBJ2-3; D might be TRBD2 (5 bases). This CDR3 contains 16 residues. Deletions cut 7 bases from V and 3 bases from J, with 20 bases between. The germline V gene has CDR1 MDHEN and CDR2 SYDVKM. This chain's CDR3 is CASIPGTRGRTDTQYF. The CDR3 nucleotides are TGTGCCAGCATCCCGGGCACCCGAGGGCGGACAGATACGCAGTATTTT. The full variable domain, with the rest looked up from reference TRBV28 and TRBJ2-3, is DVKVTQSSRYLVKRTGEKVFLECVQDMDHENMFWYRQDPGLGLRLIYFSYDVKMKEKGDIPEGYSVSREKKERFSLILESASTNQTSMYLCASIPGTRGRTDTQYFGPGTRLTVL.

The chain recombines TRBV4-2 with TRBJ1-5; 10 bases are shared with TRBD1. With V trimmed by 0 bases and J by 0 bases, 11 bases remained unmatched. The CDR3 consists of 20 residues. Looked up from germline, CDR1 is LGHNA and CDR2 is YNFKEQ. CDR3 protein: CASSQECGTGARDSNQPQHF. CDR3 DNA sequence: TGTGCCAGCAGCCAAGAATGTGGGACAGGGGCGAGAGATAGCAATCAGCCCCAGCATTTT.

The rearrangement links TRBV5-6 to TRBJ1-2, with D perhaps matching TRBD1 (5 bases). This CDR3 spans 14 amino acids. Germline V lookup: CDR1 SGHDT, CDR2 YYEEEE. V was trimmed by 0 bases and J by 10 bases, leaving 16 bases between them. The CDR3 spells CASSLEGAQTLYTF. The CDR3 nucleotides are TGTGCCAGCAGCTTGGAAGGGGCCCAGACGCTCTACACCTTC.

The chain carries TRBV9 and TRBJ1-6; TRBD1 matches at 10 bases. The CDR3 contains 16 residues. J lost 5 bases, V lost 1 base, and 3 bases had no gene match. Germline loops: CDR1 SGDLS, CDR2 YYNGEE. As DNA, the CDR3 is TGTGCCAGCAGCGTATACGGGACAGGGGATAATTCACCCCTCCACTTT. Amino acids: CASSVYGTGDNSPLHF.

The chain employs TRBV5-1 and TRBJ2-3, with D perhaps TRBD2 (7 bases). This CDR3 region has 17 residues. V lost 0 bases and J 2 bases, leaving 16 bases between the germline ends. Germline loops: CDR1 SGHRS, CDR2 YFSETQ. The CDR3 loop reads CASSLGLGGGPTDTQYF. The CDR3 DNA reads TGCGCCAGCAGCTTGGGACTAGGGGGGGGCCCCACAGATACGCAGTATTTT.